This T cell receptor beta chain was found in a study of cytomegalovirus exposure and HLA in healthy donors. Study as a whole: Within an early data release were about 85 million unique TCRs drawn from HLA-typed donors.

Study-wide results and limits: Earlier results showed most TCR beta V segments being productive about 87% or about 30% of the time.

As to this clone: The antigen remains unidentified.

A multiplex PCR was run with 60 Vbeta primers and 13 Jbeta primers. Sequenced by immunoSEQ multiplex PCR; TCRdb stores in-frame clones only, minus some. The profile covers roughly 34,000 clones, with approximately 80% appearing a single time and approximately 4% taken by the ten largest. Sequencing was performed on PBMCs. This clonotype was obtained from a woman aged 18 to 35 in good health and CMV-seronegative.

In DNA, the CDR3 is TGTGCCAGCAGTCTAGCGGGGAGGTCTGGGGCCAACGTCCTGACTTTC. It encodes CASSLAGRSGANVLTF. The gene calls are TRBV7-2 and TRBJ2-6; TRBD2 matches at 9 bases. The length of the CDR3 is 16 residues. The J segment lost 1 base and the V segment lost 6 bases, leaving 4 bases of the junction unmatched. The germline CDR1 and CDR2 sequences are SGHTA and FQGNSA.